These 6 T cell receptor beta chains originate from one sample sequenced in a study of vaccination and CD4 T cells after COVID-19. As to treatment: roughly nine-day PBMC culture with coronavirus spike peptide pools or control peptides (ViraFEST assay). Cultured CD4+ T-cell DNA underwent Oncomine TCR Beta short-read sequencing. Each CDR3 protein is one row after TCRdb ran MiXCR on the PCR reads. The table records roughly 10,000 distinct CDR3 sequences, 54% of them present only once. These TCRs' antigens remain unknown. Sequencing input: CD4+ T cells from blood, cultured in vitro. The source of these receptors is a human donor who had recovered from COVID-19.

This clonotype was seen only a few times. This chain uses TRBV27 with TRBJ2-6, with a tentative D call TRBD1 (5 bases). The CDR3 length is 14 residues. Germline lookup yields CDR1 MNHEY and CDR2 SMNVEV (reference sequence). The V end was cut by 9 bases, the J end by 1 base, with 10 bases between. The CDR3 protein is CARGQGSGANVLTF. CDR3 in DNA: TGTGCCAGGGGGCAGGGTTCTGGGGCCAACGTCCTGACTTTC.

This clonotype was observed a few times. The rearrangement joins TRBV15 to TRBJ1-3; D remains unclear. The CDR3 runs 15 residues. V lost 3 bases, J lost 0 bases, and 9 bases lay in between. Germline CDR1 reads LNHNV; CDR2 reads YYDKDF (reference sequence). The DNA of the CDR3 is TGTGCCACCAGCAGGGACCGCACCTCTGGAAACACCATATATTTT. It codes for CATSRDRTSGNTIYF.

About this clonotype itself: One end of the junction fails to match germline, which may point to a read error. The chain couples TRBV7-9 to TRBJ1-1; D gene uncertain. The germline gives CDR1 SEHNR, CDR2 FQNEAQ (reference sequence). CDR3 length equals 15 residues. Here the CDR3 reads CASSSDGLRGTEAFF. As DNA, the CDR3 is TGCGCCAGCAGTTCTGACGGTCTTCGGGGCACTGAAGCTTTCTTT.

This chain links TRBV4-2 with TRBJ2-7; D is ambiguous. This CDR3 comprises 16 residues. The V end lost 0 bases, the J end lost 6 bases, and 18 bases lay between the germline ends. Germline CDR1 LGHNA, CDR2 YNFKEQ. The CDR3 region is CASSQDGFVGMGEQYF. The CDR3 bases are TGTGCCAGCAGCCAAGATGGATTCGTGGGGATGGGCGAGCAGTACTTC.

V and J are TRBV18 and TRBJ1-1; D call uncertain. V lost 1 base, J lost 6 bases, and 9 bases lay in between. CDR1 and CDR2 (germline): KGHSH, LQKENI. CDR3 length equals 13 residues. The CDR3, as DNA: TGTGCCAGCTCACCACGTCAGGTCTCTGAAGCTTTCTTT. Translation: CASSPRQVSEAFF.

This chain uses TRBV15 with TRBJ1-1; D unresolved. With 0 bases removed from V and 2 bases from J, the gap between germline ends came to 10 bases. The CDR3 runs 15 residues. Germline assignment: CDR1 LNHNV and CDR2 YYDKDF (reference sequence). The CDR3 region has the DNA TGTGCCACCAGCAGAGAGATTTCGGTTAACACTGAAGCTTTCTTT. Its translation: CATSREISVNTEAFF.